This T cell receptor beta chain was retrieved from a study of shared clonotypes between healthy human individuals (dated by TCRdb to 2020 to 2021). About the full investigation: The cohort comprised a couple of women and a few men aged 18 to 49 years. To increase sequencing depth and limit assay-specific biases, different laboratories used diverse techniques to prepare libraries and sequence TCR repertoires. Between about 0.9 and 8.9 billion PBMCs per donor were obtained by leukapheresis. Per donor, three plates each were used for CD4 naive and CD4 memory, two for CD8 naive, and one for CD8 memory. Blood TCR repertoires of a handful of healthy adults were deeply sequenced to estimate repertoire size and the extent of clonotype sharing between individuals.

General conclusions and limits of the study: Only blood was sampled, and tissue TCR repertoires likely differ from those in blood. The small number of donors limited the genetic and exposure-history diversity represented. Sharing across several donors was observed for around 5% of naive CD4, less than 4% of naive CD8, around 2.5% of memory CD4, and roughly 0.43% of memory CD8 clonotypes. Based on pairwise subsampling, the degree of clonotype sharing among donors was expected to be affected by sequencing depth. Compared with non-shared clonotypes, clonotypes shared by all four sorted-subset donors had higher generation probabilities. Even with the large sequencing depth, rarefaction of the sorted-subset datasets indicated that sequencing was incomplete. Naive subsets generally had larger estimated clonotype richness than memory subsets did.

The donors were healthy, HIV-negative adults who had no recently reported acute infections or vaccinations. Every donor was a Caucasian adult living in Nashville, Tennessee, USA. Magnetic negative selection was used to enrich CD4+ T cells, after which naive cells were positively selected on CD45RA and the negative fraction became the memory subset. Blood was collected by leukapheresis, and PBMCs were isolated by Ficoll-Histopaque density gradient centrifugation and then cryopreserved in liquid nitrogen vapor phase. Analytical flow cytometry was used to check the purity and quantity of every magnetically sorted T cell population. From each sorted fraction, genomic DNA was isolated and quantified by UV absorbance on a Nanodrop 2000c. Concerning this clone: What antigen it recognizes has not been identified. Per-base qualities were not stored, and no clone one base away is much larger.

TCR CDR3 regions were amplified from genomic DNA by multiplex PCR using the deep immunoSEQ assay. Extracted genomic DNA from each cell subset was spread evenly across all wells of several immunoSEQ 96-well plates, with each plate serving as a replicate. For sorted subsets, each replicate PCR was loaded with approximately 0.2 ug genomic DNA, equivalent to 30,000 or so T cell genomes. Purified libraries were measured with a Qubit 3.0 fluorometer, size-checked on a Bioanalyzer 2100, and measured again with the KAPA Library Quantification kit. Every immunoSEQ 96-well plate was sequenced on a separate single-read 150-cycle Illumina NextSeq 550 flow cell. For the original study's pipeline: Because only junctional sequences without quality scores were contained in the immunoSEQ output, filtering matching that applied to full-length reads could not be performed. Sequences were annotated with PyIR, a Python wrapper for IgBLAST v1.9, using IMGT germline references to assign V/J genes and CDR3. Reads with weak V/J assignments (E-value above 1e-6), missing CDR3, stop codons, out-of-frame junctions, or ambiguous translated residues were removed. V3J clonotypes were defined by identical inferred V gene, J gene, and CDR3 amino acid sequence. The percentage overlap between two repertoires was calculated by dividing the number of shared unique clonotypes by the size of the smaller repertoire. Richness of each repertoire was evaluated using RTK rarefaction, the Chao1 estimator, and Recon v2.1 estimates of unobserved clonotypes. OLGA was used to compute generation probabilities for all TCRbeta clonotypes that the gDNA method yielded from a few donors. TCRdb holds this immuneACCESS table with in-frame rearrangements only. Some clones are missing; in checked studies, unresolved V genes explain under half, and the rest has no known cause. The V and J calls and clone size were taken over from that table, and D and trimming were inferred from the DNA. This sample lists 2,500,000 or so clones; approximately 93% were detected once. The top ten clones comprise approximately 0.37% of the sample.

V is shortened by 5 bases, J by 1 base, and the region joining them spans 6 bases. Reading from cysteine to phenylalanine, the CDR3 counts 12 amino acids. Of the read, only the CDR3 DNA is kept; its 36 bases are in frame from base 1. The germline V gene encodes CDR1 MNHEY and CDR2 SMNVEV (reference sequence). The TCR comes from a man between 18 and 35 years old in good health. Some clones in this sample may be carry-over from other donors' samples. Recombination linked TRBV27 to TRBJ2-7; no D gene is confidently identified. The sequenced sample consisted of naive CD4+ T cells from PBMCs. The cell subset or site label for this specimen denotes: CD45RA+ positively selected. In nucleotides, the sequence is TGTGCCAGCAGTACCCAATCCTACGAGCAGTACTTC. Translated, this is CASSTQSYEQYF.